This note documents a single TCR beta chain sequence. The CDR3 runs to 17 residues. Germline lookup yields CDR1 SGHRS and CDR2 YFSETQ. V gave up 4 bases and J gave up 2 bases; unmatched junction bases: 9. The sample originates from a study of blood T cell repertoires in COVID-19. Study at large: The cDNA or gDNA used as material had been derived from T cells, B-cell-depleted T cells, or PBMCs.

As handled by the study authors: Counts of nucleated cells, estimated from reference gene primer amplification, were obtained. Method: immunoSEQ multiplex PCR; TCRdb's copy keeps in-frame clones and lacks some. The V and J calls and clone size are taken from that table; D and trimming were inferred from the DNA. The sample carries some 100,000 clones, 89% recorded once. The material sequenced was peripheral blood. The chain couples TRBV5-1 to TRBJ2-1, with 10 bases lining up with TRBD2. The origin of this receptor is a woman aged 80 or older with active COVID-19. CDR3 DNA: TGCGCCAGCAGCCAACCCCCCAGCGGGAGGGCCTACAATGAGCAGTTCTTC. It codes for CASSQPPSGRAYNEQFF. The whole variable domain, remainder taken from reference TRBV5-1 and TRBJ2-1, is KAGVTQTPRYLIKTRGQQVTLSCSPISGHRSVSWYQQTPGQGLQFLFEYFSETQRNKGNFPGRFSGRQFSNSRSEMNVSTLELGDSALYLCASSQPPSGRAYNEQFFGPGTRLTVL.